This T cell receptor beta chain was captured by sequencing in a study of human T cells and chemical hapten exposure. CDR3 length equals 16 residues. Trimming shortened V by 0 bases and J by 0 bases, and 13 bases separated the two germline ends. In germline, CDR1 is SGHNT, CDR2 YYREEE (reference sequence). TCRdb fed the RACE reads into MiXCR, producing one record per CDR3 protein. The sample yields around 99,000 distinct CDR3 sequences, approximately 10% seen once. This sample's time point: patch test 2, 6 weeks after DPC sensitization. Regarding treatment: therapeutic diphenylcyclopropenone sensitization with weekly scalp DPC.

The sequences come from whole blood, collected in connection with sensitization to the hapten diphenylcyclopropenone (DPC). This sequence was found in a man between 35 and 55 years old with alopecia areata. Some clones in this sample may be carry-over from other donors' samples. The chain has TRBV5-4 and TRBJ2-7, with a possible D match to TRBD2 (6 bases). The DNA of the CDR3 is TGTGCCAGCAGCTTGGGATTAAGCGGGTTCTCCTACGAGCAGTACGTC. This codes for CASSLGLSGFSYEQYV.